This T cell receptor (beta chain) originates from a study of shared clonotypes between healthy human individuals. V was clipped by 2 bases and J by 5 bases, with 11 bases between them. CDR1 and CDR2 (germline): SGHRS, YFSETQ. The CDR3 has 14 amino acids. Splitting of CD4+ cells produced CD45RA+ naive and CD45RA-negative memory subsets. TCRdb's copy holds only in-frame clones and misses some; the assay was immunoSEQ multiplex PCR. Among about 2.3 million clones listed, 85% to 95% were seen once. The source material was naive CD4+ T cells from PBMCs. As to subset: CD45RA+ positively selected. The clonotype was recovered from a man between 18 and 29 years old in good health. Some clones in this sample may be carry-over from other donors' samples. The chain joins TRBV5-1 to TRBJ2-1; D is unresolved. CDR3 nucleotides: TGCGCCAGCAGCTTTCAATACCTCGACAATGAGCAGTTCTTC. As protein: CASSFQYLDNEQFF.